A single sample is the source of the 18 T cell receptor beta chains below, sequenced in a study of naive and memory T cell subsets. An equimolar mix of two oligonucleotides served as the beta constant-region primer for TRBC1 and TRBC2. The ligated cDNA underwent four PCR rounds using SP2 and nested alpha and beta constant-region primers. One entry per CDR3 protein, called by TCRdb with MiXCR from the UMI-ligation and nested PCR reads. The table has under 35,000 distinct CDR3 sequences, around 20% seen once. Sequenced material: effector memory CD4+ T cells from blood. Described subset: effector memory, CD45RA- CD27-. The receptors were sampled from a human donor in good health.

V gene TRBV19 combines with J gene TRBJ1-5; maybe TRBD1 (5 bases). Germline V gene lookup returns CDR1 LNHDA and CDR2 SQIVND (reference sequence). The CDR3 runs 14 residues. V lost 6 bases and J 3 bases, leaving 12 bases between the germline ends. CDR3 sequence (DNA): TGTGCCAGTAGACGACAGTGGGACAATCAGCCCCAGCATTTT. Protein: CASRRQWDNQPQHF.

This clonotype was seen ten or more times. The V gene is TRBV6-6, the J gene TRBJ1-3, with a weak D call TRBD1 (5 bases). The CDR3 loop spans 15 amino acids. V lost 6 bases and J 0 bases, leaving 12 bases between the germline ends. In germline, CDR1 is MNHNY, CDR2 SVGAGI (reference sequence). The CDR3 sequence: CASRADSFSGNTIYF. In DNA form, the CDR3 reads TGTGCCAGCAGGGCCGACAGCTTCTCTGGAAACACCATATATTTT.

There are a few counts of this clonotype. One end of the junction is discordant with germline, which a read error may explain. For the CDR3, the DNA is TGTGCCAGCAGACCTCGGACAGGGGCCGGCAGAATTACCTTC. It encodes CASRPRTGAGRITF. The chain combines TRBV28 with TRBJ2-7; 9 positions match TRBD1. Germline V lookup: CDR1 MDHEN, CDR2 SYDVKM. The CDR3 consists of 14 residues.

The chain links TRBV10-3 to TRBJ1-2, with D possibly being TRBD1 (5 bases). V lost 6 bases and J lost 0, with 8 bases in between. The germline V gene has CDR1 ENHRY and CDR2 SYGVKD. This CDR3 has 13 amino acids. As DNA, the CDR3 is TGTGCCATCAGGAGGGACTCTAACTATGGCTACACCTTC. This encodes CAIRRDSNYGYTF.

This clonotype was observed a few times. The chain uses TRBV28 and TRBJ2-1; 8 bases match TRBD1. Trimming removed 3 bases from V and 4 bases from J; junction bases left unmatched: 8. The CDR3 has 16 amino acids. Germline CDR1 and CDR2: MDHEN and SYDVKM. The CDR3 is CASSFSRTGIYNEQFF. DNA of the CDR3: TGTGCCAGCAGTTTTTCTAGGACAGGGATATACAATGAGCAGTTCTTC.

CDR3 nucleotide sequence: TGTGCCAGCAGCCCCAACAGGGGAAACACTGAAGCTTTCTTT. Translated, it gives CASSPNRGNTEAFF. This chain joins TRBV7-2 and TRBJ1-1; TRBD1 agrees at 7 bases. CDR3 length equals 14 residues. The J segment lost 2 bases and the V segment lost 5 bases, leaving 5 bases of the junction unmatched. From germline, CDR1 is SGHTA and CDR2 FQGNSA.

This clonotype was counted a few times. This sequence joins TRBV29-1 and TRBJ1-1; D call uncertain. The germline gives CDR1 SQVTM, CDR2 ANQGSEA. V was clipped by 3 bases and J by 2 bases, with 7 bases between them. CDR3 size: 12 residues. CDR3: CSVDRGNTEAFF. For the CDR3, the DNA is TGCAGCGTTGACCGGGGTAACACTGAAGCTTTCTTT.

The V call is TRBV20-1, the J call TRBJ1-1; the D is unclear. CDR3 length: 16 amino acids. V lost 2 bases and J lost 1, with 17 bases in between. The germline V gene has CDR1 DFQATT and CDR2 SNEGSKA (reference sequence). The CDR3 DNA reads TGCAGTGCTAGAAAGTTCCTCCCCGGGGAGAACACTGAAGCTTTCTTT. Protein product: CSARKFLPGENTEAFF.

The V gene is TRBV6-5, the J gene TRBJ2-3, with D possibly being TRBD2 (6 bases). Germline CDR1 MNHEY, CDR2 SVGAGI. The V end was cut by 6 bases, the J end by 1 base, with 11 bases between. CDR3 size: 14 residues. CDR3 sequence (DNA): TGTGCCAGCAGCCAGCGGGTAGGCACAGATACGCAGTATTTT. This gives the protein CASSQRVGTDTQYF.

The chain employs TRBV5-8 and TRBJ1-6; no reliable D call. Germline V gene data show CDR1 as SGHTS and CDR2 as YDEGEE. The CDR3 covers 14 residues. Trimming stripped 0 bases from V and 7 bases from J, with 8 bases between. In nucleotides, the CDR3 is TGTGCCAGCAGCTTGGGACGGAGAAATTCACCCCTCCACTTT. It yields the protein CASSLGRRNSPLHF.

The rearrangement uses TRBV2 and TRBJ2-3; D may be TRBD2 (5 bases). The CDR3 spans 14 residues. Germline values: CDR1 SNHLY, CDR2 FYNNEI. V was pared by 10 bases and J by 1 base, with 15 bases between. CDR3: CAKDLSGRTDTQYF. CDR3 bases: TGTGCCAAAGACCTCAGCGGTCGCACAGATACGCAGTATTTT.

This clonotype appeared a few times. The chain has TRBV28 and TRBJ2-7, with D hard to call. CDR1 is MDHEN and CDR2 is SYDVKM in the germline V gene. Trimming shortened V by 10 bases and J by 7 bases, and 14 bases separated the two germline ends. This CDR3 contains 11 residues. The CDR3 bases are TGTGCCACCCGGGCCGTGTGGGAGCAGTACTTC. Translation: CATRAVWEQYF.

This clonotype turned up a few times. The CDR3 DNA follows: TGTGCCACCAGTGATACCGATAACAAGGGGGCCGCCGGGAAACAGTTCTTC. Translated: CATSDTDNKGAAGKQFF. This chain connects TRBV24-1 to TRBJ2-1; 7 bases map to TRBD1. Germline V lookup: CDR1 KGHDR, CDR2 SFDVKD. V lost 3 bases, J lost 13 bases, and 20 bases stayed unmatched. This CDR3 spans 17 amino acids.

CDR3 sequence (DNA): TGCGCCAGCAGCTTGGGGGACAGTAACTATGGCTACACCTTC. Amino acid sequence: CASSLGDSNYGYTF. The chain recombines TRBV5-1 with TRBJ1-2, with 7 bases fitting TRBD1. This CDR3 spans 14 amino acids. V lost 0 bases, J lost 1 base, and 0 bases stayed unmatched. Germline values: CDR1 SGHRS, CDR2 YFSETQ.

This clonotype has a count of ten or more. This chain uses TRBV19 with TRBJ2-1; 11 bases map to TRBD2. V trimming: 10 bases; J trimming: 9 bases; junction bases outside the gene matches: 11. Germline V gene lookup returns CDR1 LNHDA and CDR2 SQIVND (reference sequence). This CDR3 is 14 amino acids long. The CDR3 region is CATKALAGAGEQFF. The CDR3 region has the DNA TGTGCCACCAAGGCACTAGCGGGAGCAGGTGAGCAGTTCTTC.

The table lists this clonotype with a few counts. J is TRBJ1-4 and V is TRBV7-9; 8 bases map to TRBD1. The CDR3 spans 14 residues. The V gene's germline CDR1 is SEHNR and CDR2 FQNEAQ (reference sequence). V dropped 5 bases and J dropped 5; count of bases not matched to a gene: 4. This CDR3 reads CASSHGQGNEKLFF. Here the CDR3 DNA reads TGTGCCAGCAGCCATGGACAGGGCAATGAAAAACTGTTTTTT.

The chain combines TRBV20-1 with TRBJ1-1; D is perhaps TRBD1 (5 bases). V lost 3 bases and J 2 bases, leaving 16 bases between the germline ends. Germline values: CDR1 DFQATT, CDR2 SNEGSKA (reference sequence). This CDR3 contains 15 residues. The CDR3 region is CSASEYGGVNTEAFF. The CDR3 DNA follows: TGCAGTGCTAGCGAATACGGGGGGGTAAACACTGAAGCTTTCTTT.

The table lists this clonotype with many counts. The J gene is TRBJ1-1, the V gene TRBV3-1; TRBD1 might be the D (5 bases). V gave up 3 bases and J gave up 0 bases, with 11 bases separating them. The CDR3 runs to 15 residues. Per germline, CDR1 LGHDT and CDR2 YNNKEL (reference sequence). The CDR3 sequence is CASSQGGAMNTEAFF. For the CDR3, the DNA is TGTGCCAGCAGCCAGGGAGGGGCCATGAACACTGAAGCTTTCTTT.